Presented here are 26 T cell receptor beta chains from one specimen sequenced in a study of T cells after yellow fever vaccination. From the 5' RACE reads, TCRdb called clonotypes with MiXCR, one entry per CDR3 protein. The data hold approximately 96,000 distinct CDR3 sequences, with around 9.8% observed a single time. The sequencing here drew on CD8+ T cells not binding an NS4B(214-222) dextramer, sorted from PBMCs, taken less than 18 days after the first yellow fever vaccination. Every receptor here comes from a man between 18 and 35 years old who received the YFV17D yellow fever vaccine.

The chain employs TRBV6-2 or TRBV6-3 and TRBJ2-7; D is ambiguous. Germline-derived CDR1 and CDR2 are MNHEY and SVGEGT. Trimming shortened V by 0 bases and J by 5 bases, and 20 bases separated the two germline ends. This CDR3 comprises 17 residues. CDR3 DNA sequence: TGTGCCAGCAGTTACTCTCCCCCGGCCCTTCTCCCACACGAGCAGTACGTC. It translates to CASSYSPPALLPHEQYV.

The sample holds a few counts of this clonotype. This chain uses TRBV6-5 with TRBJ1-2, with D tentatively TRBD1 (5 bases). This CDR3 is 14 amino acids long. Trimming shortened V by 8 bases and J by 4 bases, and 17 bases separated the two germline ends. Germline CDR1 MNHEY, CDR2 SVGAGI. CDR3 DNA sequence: TGTGCCAGCCTGTTAATAGTCGGGGCCTATGGCTACACCTTC. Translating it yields CASLLIVGAYGYTF.

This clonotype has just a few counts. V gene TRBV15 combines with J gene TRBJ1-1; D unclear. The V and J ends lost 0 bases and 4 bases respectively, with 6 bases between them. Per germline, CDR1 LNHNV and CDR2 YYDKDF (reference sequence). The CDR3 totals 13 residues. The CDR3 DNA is TGTGCCACCAGCAGAGACCGGAGCACTGAAGCTTTCTTT. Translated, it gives CATSRDRSTEAFF.

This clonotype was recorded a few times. The chain's CDR3 is CASSLRKLTYNEQFF. As DNA, the CDR3 is TGTGCCAGCAGCCTCCGTAAGCTTACCTACAATGAGCAGTTCTTC. The chain uses TRBV6-6 and TRBJ2-1, with no clear D. Per the germline V gene, CDR1 is MNHNY and CDR2 is SVGAGI (reference sequence). Trimming cost V 6 bases and J 2 bases, with 14 bases left between them. This CDR3 has 15 amino acids.

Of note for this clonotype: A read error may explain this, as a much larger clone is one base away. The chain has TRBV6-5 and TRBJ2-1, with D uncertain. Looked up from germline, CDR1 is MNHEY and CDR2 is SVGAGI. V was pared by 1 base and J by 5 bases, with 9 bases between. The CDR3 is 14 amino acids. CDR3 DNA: TGTGCCAGCAGTTACTGCCCGGGTAACAATGAGCAGTTCTTC. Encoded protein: CASSYCPGNNEQFF.

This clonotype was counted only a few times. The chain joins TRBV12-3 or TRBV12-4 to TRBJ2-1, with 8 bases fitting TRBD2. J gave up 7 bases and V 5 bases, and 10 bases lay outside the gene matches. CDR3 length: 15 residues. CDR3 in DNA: TGTGCCAGCAGTCCCTTGAGCGGGGGTGGGAATGAGCAGTTCTTC. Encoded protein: CASSPLSGGGNEQFF.

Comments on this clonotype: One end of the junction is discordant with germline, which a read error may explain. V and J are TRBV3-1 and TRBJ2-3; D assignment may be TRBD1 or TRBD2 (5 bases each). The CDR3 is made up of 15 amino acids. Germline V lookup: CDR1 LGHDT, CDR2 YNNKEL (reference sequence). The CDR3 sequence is CACSQDLGGTDTQYF. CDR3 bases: TGTGCCTGCAGCCAAGATCTTGGGGGAACAGATACGCAGTATTTT.

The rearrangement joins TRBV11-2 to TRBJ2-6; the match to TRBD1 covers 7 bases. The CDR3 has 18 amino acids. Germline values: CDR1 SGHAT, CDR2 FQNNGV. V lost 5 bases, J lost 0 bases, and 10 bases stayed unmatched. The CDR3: CASSLRDRAYSGANVLTF. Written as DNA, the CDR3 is TGTGCCAGCAGCCTGAGGGACAGAGCTTACTCTGGGGCCAACGTCCTGACTTTC.

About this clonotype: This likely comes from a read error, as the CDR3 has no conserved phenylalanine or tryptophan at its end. CDR3 coding DNA: TGTGCCAGCAGGAACCGGGACGCCGGAGAGACCCAGTACCTC. Protein sequence: CASRNRDAGETQYL. The chain joins TRBV12-3 or TRBV12-4 to TRBJ2-5; either TRBD1 or TRBD2 may supply D (5 bases each). The ends were cut back, 6 bases at V and 4 bases at J, with 15 bases in the middle. CDR3 length: 14 amino acids.

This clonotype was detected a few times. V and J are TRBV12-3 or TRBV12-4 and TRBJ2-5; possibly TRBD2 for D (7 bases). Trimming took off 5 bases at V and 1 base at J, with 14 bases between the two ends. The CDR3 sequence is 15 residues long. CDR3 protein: CASSARGAFQETQYF. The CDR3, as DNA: TGTGCCAGCAGTGCCCGGGGGGCGTTCCAAGAGACCCAGTACTTC.

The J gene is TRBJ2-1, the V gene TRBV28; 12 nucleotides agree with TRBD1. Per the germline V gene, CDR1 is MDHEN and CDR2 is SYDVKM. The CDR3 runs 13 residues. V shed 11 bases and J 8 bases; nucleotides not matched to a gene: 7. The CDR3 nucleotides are TGTGCCGGAAGGGACAGGGGGCGGTATGAGCAGTTCTTC. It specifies CAGRDRGRYEQFF.

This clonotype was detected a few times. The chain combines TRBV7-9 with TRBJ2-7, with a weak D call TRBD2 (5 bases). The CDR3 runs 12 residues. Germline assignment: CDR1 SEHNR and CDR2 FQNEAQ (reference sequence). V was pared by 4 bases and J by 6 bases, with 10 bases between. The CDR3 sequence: CASSYGLAEQYF. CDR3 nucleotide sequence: TGTGCCAGCAGCTACGGACTTGCCGAGCAGTACTTC.

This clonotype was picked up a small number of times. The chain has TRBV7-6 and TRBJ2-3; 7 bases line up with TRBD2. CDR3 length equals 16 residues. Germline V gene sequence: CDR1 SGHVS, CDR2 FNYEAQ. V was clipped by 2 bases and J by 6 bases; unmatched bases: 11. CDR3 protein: CASSLRGGGIRDTQYF. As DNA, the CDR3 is TGTGCCAGCAGCTTAAGGGGCGGGGGTATAAGGGATACGCAGTATTTT.

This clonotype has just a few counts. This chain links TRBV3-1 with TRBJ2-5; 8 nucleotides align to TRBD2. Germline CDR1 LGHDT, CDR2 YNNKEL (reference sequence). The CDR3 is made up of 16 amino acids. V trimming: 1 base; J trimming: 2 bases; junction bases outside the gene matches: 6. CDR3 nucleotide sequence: TGTGCCAGCAGCCAAGGGGCAGCGGGGGTACAAGAGACCCAGTACTTC. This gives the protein CASSQGAAGVQETQYF.

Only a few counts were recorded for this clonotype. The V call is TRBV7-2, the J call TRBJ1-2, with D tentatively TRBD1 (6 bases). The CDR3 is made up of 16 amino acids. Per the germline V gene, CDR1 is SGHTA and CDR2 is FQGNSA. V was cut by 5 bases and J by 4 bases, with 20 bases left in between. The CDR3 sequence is CASSPIGGEQGYGYTF. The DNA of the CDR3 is TGTGCCAGCAGCCCTATCGGGGGGGAACAGGGCTATGGCTACACCTTC.

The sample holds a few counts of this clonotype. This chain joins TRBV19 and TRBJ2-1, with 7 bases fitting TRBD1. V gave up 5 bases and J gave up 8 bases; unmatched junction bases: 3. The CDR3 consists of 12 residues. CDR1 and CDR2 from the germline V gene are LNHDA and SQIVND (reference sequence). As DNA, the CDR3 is TGTGCCAGTAGTTACAGGGGAGATGAGCAGTTCTTC. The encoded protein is CASSYRGDEQFF.

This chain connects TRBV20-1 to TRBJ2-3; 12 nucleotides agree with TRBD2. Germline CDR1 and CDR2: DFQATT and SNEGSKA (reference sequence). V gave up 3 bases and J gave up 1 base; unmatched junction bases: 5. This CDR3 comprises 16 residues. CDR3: CSASGWTSGGTDTQYF. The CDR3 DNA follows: TGCAGTGCTAGTGGATGGACTAGCGGGGGCACAGATACGCAGTATTTT.

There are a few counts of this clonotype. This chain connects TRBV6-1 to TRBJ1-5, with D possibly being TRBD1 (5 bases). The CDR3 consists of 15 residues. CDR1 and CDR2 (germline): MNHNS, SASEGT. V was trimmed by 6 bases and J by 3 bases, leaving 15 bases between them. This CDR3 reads CASRPGLASNQPQHF. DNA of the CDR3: TGTGCCAGCAGACCAGGGCTGGCATCCAATCAGCCCCAGCATTTT.

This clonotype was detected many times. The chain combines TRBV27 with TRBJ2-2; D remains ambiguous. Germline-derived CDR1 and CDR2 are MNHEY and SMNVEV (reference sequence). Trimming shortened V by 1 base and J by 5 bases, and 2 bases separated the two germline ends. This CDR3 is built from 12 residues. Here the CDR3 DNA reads TGTGCCAGCAGTTTATTGACCGGGGAGCTGTTTTTT. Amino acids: CASSLLTGELFF.

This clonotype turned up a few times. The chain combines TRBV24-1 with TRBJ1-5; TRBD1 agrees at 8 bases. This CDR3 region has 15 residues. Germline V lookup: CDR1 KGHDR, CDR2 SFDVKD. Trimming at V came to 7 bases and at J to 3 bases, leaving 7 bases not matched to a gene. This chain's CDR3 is CATSETGALNQPQHF. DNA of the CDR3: TGTGCCACCAGCGAGACAGGGGCCCTCAATCAGCCCCAGCATTTT.

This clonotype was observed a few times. As DNA, the CDR3 is TGTGCCAGCAGCGACACAGGGGGCTTCGGTTCGAACACTGAAGCTTTCTTT. Protein sequence: CASSDTGGFGSNTEAFF. The chain is built from TRBV9 and TRBJ1-1; 9 nucleotides align to TRBD1. Germline V gives CDR1 SGDLS, CDR2 YYNGEE. The CDR3 contains 17 residues. The ends lost 3 bases at V and 1 base at J; junction bases unmatched: 10.

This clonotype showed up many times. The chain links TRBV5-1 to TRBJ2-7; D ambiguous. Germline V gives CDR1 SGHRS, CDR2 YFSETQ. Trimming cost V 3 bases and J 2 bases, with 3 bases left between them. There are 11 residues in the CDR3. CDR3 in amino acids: CASSWTYEQYF. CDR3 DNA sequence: TGCGCCAGCAGCTGGACCTACGAGCAGTACTTC. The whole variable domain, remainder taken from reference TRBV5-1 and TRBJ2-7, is KAGVTQTPRYLIKTRGQQVTLSCSPISGHRSVSWYQQTPGQGLQFLFEYFSETQRNKGNFPGRFSGRQFSNSRSEMNVSTLELGDSALYLCASSWTYEQYFGPGTRLTVT.

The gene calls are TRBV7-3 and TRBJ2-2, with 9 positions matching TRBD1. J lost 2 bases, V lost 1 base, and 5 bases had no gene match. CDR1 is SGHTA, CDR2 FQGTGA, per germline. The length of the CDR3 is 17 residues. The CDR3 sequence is CASSLSRDRVNTGELFF. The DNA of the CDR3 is TGTGCCAGCAGCTTAAGCCGGGACAGGGTTAACACCGGGGAGCTGTTTTTT.

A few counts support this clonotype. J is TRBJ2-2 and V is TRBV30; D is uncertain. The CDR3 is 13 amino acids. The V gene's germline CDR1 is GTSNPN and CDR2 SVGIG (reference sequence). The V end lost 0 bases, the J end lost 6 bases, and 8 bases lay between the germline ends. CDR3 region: CAWSVQKPGELFF. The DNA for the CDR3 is TGTGCCTGGAGTGTTCAAAAACCCGGGGAGCTGTTTTTT. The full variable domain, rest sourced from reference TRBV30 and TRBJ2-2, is SQTIHQWPATLVQPVGSPLSLECTVEGTSNPNLYWYRQAAGRGLQLLFYSVGIGQISSEVPQNLSASRPQDRQFILSSKKLLLSDSGFYLCAWSVQKPGELFFGEGSRLTVL.

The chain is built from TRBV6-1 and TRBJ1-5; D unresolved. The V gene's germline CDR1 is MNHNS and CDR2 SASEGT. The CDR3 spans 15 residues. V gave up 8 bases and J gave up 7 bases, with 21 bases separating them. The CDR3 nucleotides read TGTGCCAGCTTTTTAGGCGGTTTCTCGTGGCAGCCCCAGCATTTT. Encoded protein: CASFLGGFSWQPQHF.

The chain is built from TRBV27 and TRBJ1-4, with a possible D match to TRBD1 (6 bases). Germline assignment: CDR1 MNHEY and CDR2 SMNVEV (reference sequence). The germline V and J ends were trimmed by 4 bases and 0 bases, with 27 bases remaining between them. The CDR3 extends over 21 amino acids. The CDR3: CASSSNSGGPSAGATNEKLFF. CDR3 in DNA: TGTGCCAGCAGTTCCAACTCCGGGGGGCCTTCTGCGGGGGCAACTAATGAAAAACTGTTTTTT.